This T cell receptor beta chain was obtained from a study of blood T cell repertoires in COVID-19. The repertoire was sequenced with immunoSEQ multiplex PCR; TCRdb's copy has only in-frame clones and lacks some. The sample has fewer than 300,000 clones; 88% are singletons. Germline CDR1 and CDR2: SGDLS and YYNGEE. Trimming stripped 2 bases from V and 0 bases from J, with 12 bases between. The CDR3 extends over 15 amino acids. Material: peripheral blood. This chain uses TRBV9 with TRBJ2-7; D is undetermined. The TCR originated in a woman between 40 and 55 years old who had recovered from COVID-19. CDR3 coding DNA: TGTGCCAGCAGCGTCGGAGACCCGAGCTCCTACGAGCAGTACTTC. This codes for CASSVGDPSSYEQYF.